This TCR beta chain appears in the sequencing data of a study of identical twins. Study outcomes and limitations: Partial confounding of zero-insertion analyses by invariant MAIT and iNKT cells was possible. Reduced insertions were recorded for abundant cord blood beta clonotypes, with no such pattern in memory repertoires. Out-of-frame alpha sequences common to twins exhibited a surplus of low generation probability.

MiXCR, run by TCRdb on the 5' RACE reads, gives a single entry per CDR3 protein. The sample has 200,000 to 250,000 distinct CDR3 sequences; about 14% are singletons. The germline V and J ends were trimmed by 1 base and 2 bases, with 9 bases remaining between them. This CDR3 region has 15 residues. Healthy Caucasians were all of the donors. This clonotype was seen a few times. As yet, its antigen is unknown. The TCR originated in a woman between 18 and 29 years old in good health. The sequencing input was memory (CD45RO+) T cells sorted from blood. The chain links TRBV12-3 or TRBV12-4 to TRBJ2-1, with D perhaps TRBD1 (6 bases). The CDR3 nucleotides read TGTGCCAGCAGTTTAGGGGGGCCTACCTACAATGAGCAGTTCTTC. Its protein is CASSLGGPTYNEQFF.